This passage covers 29 T cell receptor beta chains from one sample sequenced in a study of immune evolution from preneoplasia to lung adenocarcinoma. Measured with immunoSEQ multiplex PCR; TCRdb has only the in-frame clones, and not every one. The repertoire holds 7,500 to 10,000 clones, around 83% seen once, with 4.5% to 5% in the top ten. The specimen sequenced was FFPE minimally invasive lung adenocarcinoma tissue. The receptors come from a person aged 65-85 years with lung adenocarcinoma. Some clones in this sample may be carry-over from other donors' samples.

The chain combines TRBV19 with TRBJ1-4; D might be TRBD1 (6 bases). Trimming left V 3 bases short and J 0 bases short, with 11 bases between. The CDR3 sequence is 16 residues long. Germline V gene data show CDR1 as LNHDA and CDR2 as SQIVND (reference sequence). CDR3 sequence reads: CASSMPTGATNEKLFF. The CDR3, as DNA: TGTGCCAGTAGTATGCCGACAGGAGCAACTAATGAAAAACTGTTTTTT.

The V gene is TRBV4-1, the J gene TRBJ1-1; TRBD1 is a possible D gene (6 bases). Germline lookup yields CDR1 MGHRA and CDR2 YSYEKL. V was pared by 4 bases and J by 2 bases, with 14 bases between. The CDR3 runs to 15 residues. CDR3 sequence (DNA): TGCGCCAGCAGCCTGGGGACACTCCTAAACACTGAAGCTTTCTTT. Its translation is CASSLGTLLNTEAFF.

The genes are TRBV2 and TRBJ2-5; D is unresolved. Trimming stripped 2 bases from V and 0 bases from J, with 10 bases between. This CDR3 region has 15 residues. Germline CDR1 is SNHLY and CDR2 is FYNNEI. CDR3 DNA sequence: TGTGCCAGCAGTGAAATGGTTTTGGACCAAGAGACCCAGTACTTC. It yields the protein CASSEMVLDQETQYF. Drawing the rest from reference TRBV2 and TRBJ2-5, the complete variable domain is EPEVTQTPSHQVTQMGQEVILRCVPISNHLYFYWYRQILGQKVEFLVSFYNNEISEKSEIFDDQFSVERPDGSNFTLKIRSTKLEDSAMYFCASSEMVLDQETQYFGPGTRLLVL.

The V and J genes are TRBV7-9 and TRBJ2-3; 8 bases match TRBD2. Per the germline V gene, CDR1 is SEHNR and CDR2 is FQNEAQ (reference sequence). The CDR3 has 16 residues. The trim removed 3 bases at V and 0 bases at J, leaving 5 bases unmatched. The CDR3 protein is CASSFGASGSTDTQYF. The CDR3, as DNA: TGTGCCAGCAGCTTTGGTGCTAGCGGGAGCACAGATACGCAGTATTTT.

This chain uses TRBV6-5 with TRBJ2-5; D is ambiguous. The DNA end favors TRBJ2-7, so the J call may be wrong. Per germline, CDR1 MNHEY and CDR2 SVGAGI. The CDR3 runs 14 residues. CDR3 bases: TGTGCCAGCAGTCAGGACCTCGTCGCCTACGAGCAGTACTTC. Translating gives CASSQDLVAYEQYF.

V is TRBV27 and J is TRBJ2-1; 9 positions match TRBD2. Looked up from germline, CDR1 is MNHEY and CDR2 is SMNVEV (reference sequence). J was trimmed by 12 bases and V by 6 bases; bases with no gene match: 15. The CDR3 totals 15 residues. CDR3 sequence reads: CASSPRTSVRRGQFF. The CDR3, as DNA: TGTGCCAGCAGCCCTCGGACTAGCGTGCGGAGGGGGCAGTTCTTC.

The chain joins TRBV5-1 to TRBJ1-2; D is undetermined. This CDR3 is built from 15 residues. V dropped 4 bases and J dropped 4 bases, with 17 bases sitting between them. Germline CDR1 reads SGHRS; CDR2 reads YFSETQ. CDR3 loop: CASSVEVPESYGYTF. CDR3 DNA: TGCGCCAGCAGCGTGGAAGTCCCCGAATCCTATGGCTACACCTTC.

The DNA for the CDR3 is TGTGCCACCAGCAGAGACAGGGATGGCTACACCTTC. This gives the protein CATSRDRDGYTF. The rearrangement uses TRBV15 and TRBJ1-2, with a weak D call TRBD1 (5 bases). Germline V lookup: CDR1 LNHNV, CDR2 YYDKDF (reference sequence). The CDR3 contains 12 residues. The germline V and J ends were trimmed by 0 bases and 6 bases, with 5 bases remaining between them.

This CDR3 reads CASSPVARSYEQYF. The DNA for the CDR3 is TGTGCCAGCTCACCTGTAGCCCGGTCCTACGAGCAGTACTTC. This chain links TRBV18 with TRBJ2-7; D is ambiguous. Between the trimmed V and J ends, which lost 3 bases and 1 base, there was a span of 10 bases. CDR1 KGHSH and CDR2 LQKENI come from the germline V gene. This CDR3 region has 14 residues.

The chain recombines TRBV2 with TRBJ2-6, with D uncertain. The germline gives CDR1 SNHLY, CDR2 FYNNEI. CDR3 length: 14 amino acids. V dropped 7 bases and J dropped 0 bases, with 7 bases sitting between them. The CDR3 region is CASISGSGANVLTF. The CDR3 region has the DNA TGTGCCAGCATCTCGGGCTCTGGGGCCAACGTCCTGACTTTC. Full variable domain (missing parts from reference TRBV2 and TRBJ2-6): EPEVTQTPSHQVTQMGQEVILRCVPISNHLYFYWYRQILGQKVEFLVSFYNNEISEKSEIFDDQFSVERPDGSNFTLKIRSTKLEDSAMYFCASISGSGANVLTFGAGSRLTVL.

The chain couples TRBV10-3 to TRBJ1-3; maybe TRBD1 (5 bases). Germline CDR1 and CDR2: ENHRY and SYGVKD. The CDR3 is 17 amino acids. The V end was cut by 0 bases, the J end by 1 base, with 13 bases between. The CDR3 loop is CAISESAGPISGNTIYF. CDR3 in DNA: TGTGCCATCAGTGAGTCGGCGGGGCCTATATCTGGAAACACCATATATTTT.

The V call is TRBV9, the J call TRBJ2-2, with D maybe TRBD1 (6 bases). CDR3 length equals 15 residues. The ends were cut back, 8 bases at V and 1 base at J, with 15 bases in the middle. Germline V gene data show CDR1 as SGDLS and CDR2 as YYNGEE. The CDR3 loop is CASGLRQENTGELFF. The CDR3 nucleotides read TGTGCCAGTGGTCTGAGACAGGAGAACACCGGGGAGCTGTTTTTT.

This chain links TRBV19 with TRBJ1-1, with 10 bases fitting TRBD1. With V trimmed by 4 bases and J by 3 bases, 8 bases remained unmatched. This CDR3 comprises 16 residues. CDR1 is LNHDA and CDR2 is SQIVND in the germline V gene (reference sequence). The CDR3 here is CASSTRTGGSYTEAFF. The CDR3 coding sequence is TGTGCCAGTAGTACCCGGACAGGGGGAAGCTACACTGAAGCTTTCTTT.

The rearrangement links TRBV5-1 to TRBJ1-1; D is undetermined. CDR3 length: 12 amino acids. V was pared by 5 bases and J by 2 bases, with 7 bases between. Germline CDR1 SGHRS, CDR2 YFSETQ. CDR3 region: CASRWANTEAFF. Written as DNA, the CDR3 is TGCGCCAGCAGGTGGGCAAACACTGAAGCTTTCTTT.

The chain is built from TRBV5-1 and TRBJ1-2; D is uncertain. CDR1 is SGHRS and CDR2 is YFSETQ in the germline V gene. The CDR3 covers 13 residues. The V gene lost 0 bases and the J gene lost 8 bases, with 11 bases spanning the gap. The CDR3 nucleotides are TGCGCCAGCAGCTTGGATGGTCTTCCCGGCTACACCTTC. It specifies CASSLDGLPGYTF.

This clone has more than one count but fewer than ten. The V and J genes are TRBV4-2 and TRBJ2-2; 15 bases align to TRBD2. Losses at the gene ends were 4 bases for V and 4 bases for J; bases not matched to a gene: 4. CDR1 and CDR2 from the germline V gene are LGHNA and YNFKEQ. This CDR3 has 17 residues. The CDR3 spells CASSPGTSGRSTGELFF. In DNA, the CDR3 is TGTGCCAGCAGCCCCGGGACTAGCGGGAGGAGCACCGGGGAGCTGTTTTTT.

The chain combines TRBV4-1 with TRBJ2-7; 11 bases line up with TRBD1. V trimming: 4 bases; J trimming: 4 bases; junction bases outside the gene matches: 6. The CDR3 spans 15 residues. Germline V CDR1 and CDR2: MGHRA, YSYEKL. The CDR3 spells CASSPGQGARYEQYF. DNA of the CDR3: TGCGCCAGCAGCCCCGGACAGGGGGCGCGGTACGAGCAGTACTTC.

This sequence joins TRBV2 and TRBJ2-5; perhaps TRBD2 as D (5 bases). This CDR3 region has 13 residues. With 4 bases removed from V and 3 bases from J, the gap between germline ends came to 9 bases. Germline V gives CDR1 SNHLY, CDR2 FYNNEI. This CDR3 reads CASSVVGEETQYF. CDR3 sequence (DNA): TGTGCCAGCAGTGTTGTGGGAGAAGAGACCCAGTACTTC.

This clone was seen a single time. Here the CDR3 reads CASARNYRESTIYF. In DNA, the CDR3 is TGTGCCAGCGCCAGAAACTACAGGGAAAGCACCATATATTTT. The rearrangement joins TRBV6-1 to TRBJ1-3; D perhaps matches TRBD1 (6 bases). This CDR3 is 14 amino acids long. The germline V and J ends were trimmed by 8 bases and 9 bases, with 20 bases remaining between them. Germline values: CDR1 MNHNS, CDR2 SASEGT.

The chain is built from TRBV30 and TRBJ2-7; 7 positions match TRBD1. The CDR3 loop spans 17 amino acids. The junction had 12 bases not matched to a gene; V was cut back by 0 bases and J by 1 base. Germline V gene sequence: CDR1 GTSNPN, CDR2 SVGIG (reference sequence). Here the CDR3 DNA reads TGTGCCTGGAGTGTAAGAGTCGGGACAGTCCCTTCCTACGAGCAGTACTTC. As protein: CAWSVRVGTVPSYEQYF.

Comment on this clone: Its ends do not fully match the called genes, so a read error is possible. CDR3 coding DNA: TGTGCCAACAGTTACTCTCATCCGGGACAGGGGGGCTACACCTTC. It codes for CANSYSHPGQGGYTF. The chain couples TRBV6-5 to TRBJ1-2; TRBD1 agrees at 10 bases. This CDR3 is built from 15 residues. Germline assignment: CDR1 MNHEY and CDR2 SVGAGI.

J is TRBJ1-2 and V is TRBV4-2, with D perhaps matching TRBD1 (6 bases). V gave up 1 base and J gave up 6 bases, with 9 bases separating them. Germline values: CDR1 LGHNA, CDR2 YNFKEQ. The CDR3 has 13 residues. In DNA, the CDR3 is TGTGCCAGCAGCCAAGCTGGGGGCGATGGCTACACCTTC. Translating it yields CASSQAGGDGYTF.

The chain employs TRBV30 and TRBJ1-2, with 9 positions matching TRBD1. The CDR3 runs to 13 residues. CDR1 and CDR2 from the germline V gene are GTSNPN and SVGIG (reference sequence). Trimming at V came to 2 bases and at J to 5 bases, leaving 3 bases not matched to a gene. The CDR3 loop is CAWSSDRGYGYTF. The CDR3 DNA sequence: TGTGCCTGGAGTTCCGACAGGGGGTATGGCTACACCTTC.

This clone was seen a handful of times. The chain links TRBV30 to TRBJ2-5; 7 bases align to TRBD2. This CDR3 contains 14 residues. Germline trimming cut 3 bases from V and 10 bases from J; bases unmatched to any gene: 14. Looked up from germline, CDR1 is GTSNPN and CDR2 is SVGIG (reference sequence). CDR3 nucleotide sequence: TGTGCCTGGAGCCTCACTAGCGCCATCCATAACCAGTACTTC. It encodes CAWSLTSAIHNQYF.

This chain uses TRBV5-1 with TRBJ2-3; tentative D call: TRBD2 (5 bases). This CDR3 is 15 amino acids long. Trimming pared 0 bases from V and 5 bases from J, leaving 13 bases between. Per germline, CDR1 SGHRS and CDR2 YFSETQ. CDR3 nucleotide sequence: TGCGCCAGCAGCTTGGGAGGGAATGCCGTAGATACGCAGTATTTT. Translation gives CASSLGGNAVDTQYF.

CDR3 sequence (DNA): TGTGCCAGCAGTTATTTCACCTACGAGCAGTACTTC. It specifies CASSYFTYEQYF. The chain couples TRBV28 to TRBJ2-7; D is undetermined. V lost 4 bases, J lost 2 bases, and 6 bases lay in between. Per the germline V gene, CDR1 is MDHEN and CDR2 is SYDVKM. The CDR3 spans 12 residues.

V usage is TRBV27 and J usage is TRBJ2-5; 7 positions agree with TRBD2. This CDR3 comprises 13 residues. V dropped 1 base and J dropped 4; count of bases not matched to a gene: 0. Germline V gene lookup returns CDR1 MNHEY and CDR2 SMNVEV (reference sequence). The DNA of the CDR3 is TGTGCCAGCAGTTTATGGGAGGGAGAGACCCAGTACTTC. This encodes CASSLWEGETQYF.

V gene TRBV19 combines with J gene TRBJ1-2, with TRBD1 identical over 7 bases. CDR3 size: 13 residues. The germline V gene has CDR1 LNHDA and CDR2 SQIVND (reference sequence). Trimming took 5 bases from V and 8 from J; bases not matched to a gene: 8. CDR3 loop: CASSPGTDWGYTF. CDR3 in DNA: TGTGCCAGTAGTCCCGGGACAGACTGGGGCTACACCTTC.

The V and J genes are TRBV5-4 and TRBJ2-7; 8 nucleotides line up with TRBD2. Trimming removed 0 bases from V and 3 bases from J; junction bases left unmatched: 5. The CDR3 runs to 15 residues. The V gene's germline CDR1 is SGHNT and CDR2 YYREEE (reference sequence). CDR3 residues: CASSLGLAGLYEQYF. CDR3 bases: TGTGCCAGCAGCTTGGGTCTAGCGGGCCTCTACGAGCAGTACTTC.